This T cell receptor (beta chain) was documented in a study of human T cells and chemical hapten exposure. Study background: The study sensitized with 2% DPC on an approximately 2 cm by approximately 2 cm patch of upper inner arm skin.

The study used a library that attached unique molecular identifiers to individual cDNA molecules. MiXCR, run by TCRdb on the RACE reads, gives a single entry per CDR3 protein. The sample has more than 90,000 distinct CDR3 sequences; about an eighth are singletons. Germline V CDR1 and CDR2: MNHEY, SVGAGI. The CDR3 consists of 19 residues. V was trimmed by 2 bases and J by 5 bases, leaving 28 bases between them. Described time point: patch test 2, 6 weeks after DPC sensitization. Treatment meaning: therapeutic diphenylcyclopropenone sensitization with weekly scalp DPC. The sample holds many counts of this clonotype.

The TCR sequence derives from a woman between 40 and 50 years old with alopecia areata. Some clones in this sample may be carry-over from other donors' samples. The specimen was whole blood, collected in connection with sensitization to the hapten diphenylcyclopropenone (DPC). V and J are TRBV6-5 and TRBJ2-7, with D perhaps assigned TRBD1 or TRBD2 (5 bases each). The CDR3 loop is CASSYEWAAVSGRQHEQYF. The DNA for the CDR3 is TGTGCCAGCAGTTACGAATGGGCTGCGGTCTCGGGGAGACAGCACGAGCAGTACTTC.